This is a list of T cell receptor beta chains from one sample in a study of radiotherapy plus CTLA-4 blockade in lung cancer. The method was immunoSEQ multiplex PCR; TCRdb's version includes in-frame clones alone and lacks a portion of them. The table lists roughly 46,000 clones, about 72% of them singletons. Material: peripheral blood, obtained from a patient treated with radiotherapy plus ipilimumab. Source of these receptors: a human donor with non-small cell lung cancer who had stable disease on radiotherapy plus ipilimumab. The conserved cysteine and the conserved F or W are not part of the CDR3 here. A D gene is named only where the DNA matches it firmly.

CDR3 protein: ASSLTTDSPLH
J gene: TRBJ1-6
D gene: -
V gene: TRBV5-1

CDR3 protein: ASSFTRDSSNGYT
J gene: TRBJ1-2
D gene: -
V gene: TRBV5-1

CDR3 protein: ASIGDSLGYNSPLH
J gene: TRBJ1-6
D gene: -
V gene: TRBV19

CDR3 protein: ASSQVQGGVIWKY
J gene: TRBJ2-4
D gene: -
V gene: TRBV4-1

CDR3 protein: ASSHVGQGVYEQY
J gene: TRBJ2-7
D gene: TRBD1
V gene: TRBV4-1

CDR3 protein: ASMSVLGYGYT
J gene: TRBJ1-2
D gene: -
V gene: TRBV19

CDR3 protein: ASSLTGEDTEAF
J gene: TRBJ1-1
D gene: TRBD1
V gene: TRBV5-1

CDR3 protein: ASSLASDRFQETQY
J gene: TRBJ2-5
D gene: -
V gene: TRBV5-1

CDR3 protein: ASSRSRGALTGELF
J gene: TRBJ2-2
D gene: -
V gene: TRBV27

CDR3 protein: ATILVPGTGLNEQF
J gene: TRBJ2-1
D gene: TRBD1
V gene: TRBV15

CDR3 protein: ASSYTGDWEQY
J gene: TRBJ2-7
D gene: -
V gene: TRBV6-5

CDR3 protein: ASSSTGGNYGYT
J gene: TRBJ1-2
D gene: TRBD1
V gene: TRBV5-6

CDR3 protein: ASSDTSYEQY
J gene: TRBJ2-7
D gene: -
V gene: TRBV19

CDR3 protein: ASSRLGQGSQPQH
J gene: TRBJ1-5
D gene: TRBD1
V gene: TRBV6-1

CDR3 protein: ASGESDTQY
J gene: TRBJ2-3
D gene: -
V gene: TRBV12-5

CDR3 protein: ASSPRTGLTNSPLH
J gene: TRBJ1-6
D gene: TRBD1
V gene: TRBV5-5

CDR3 protein: ASSLRLQGARGGYT
J gene: TRBJ1-2
D gene: TRBD1
V gene: TRBV5-5

CDR3 protein: ASSEVGDLETQY
J gene: TRBJ2-5
D gene: -
V gene: TRBV6-1

CDR3 protein: ASRSNYYGYT
J gene: TRBJ1-2
D gene: -
V gene: TRBV19